Reported below is one TCR beta chain. The antigen remains undetermined. The V end lost 5 bases, the J end lost 3 bases, and 10 bases lay between the germline ends. The germline V gene has CDR1 SGHTA and CDR2 FQGNSA. This CDR3 has 13 amino acids. This specimen comes from a study of T cell repertoires in cytomegalovirus infection. The overall study: HLA-C-restricted CMV epitopes, recently identified, and well-studied HLA-B-restricted ones were used by the study. Both CMV infection and a matching HLA type were indicated by public TCR beta signatures.

MiXCR was run by TCRdb on the reads, yielding one entry per CDR3 protein. This sample yields about 570,000 distinct CDR3 sequences, of which approximately 40% are seen a single time; 48% belongs to the top ten. Study observations and caveats: There were carriers of CMV plus the relevant HLA, and cumulative public TCR beta family frequency identified them. Clonotype analysis showed dominance of the ex vivo response by HLA-C-restricted CMV-specific TCR beta clonotypes.

The J gene is TRBJ2-5, the V gene TRBV7-2, with D uncertain. The specimen was cultured PBMCs, collected from culture after CMV antigen stimulation. This receptor was identified in a human donor in good health (CMV status not recorded). Some clones in this sample may be carry-over from other donors' samples. The CDR3 loop reads CASSTARKETQYF. The CDR3 nucleotides are TGTGCCAGCAGCACAGCTAGGAAAGAGACCCAGTACTTC.